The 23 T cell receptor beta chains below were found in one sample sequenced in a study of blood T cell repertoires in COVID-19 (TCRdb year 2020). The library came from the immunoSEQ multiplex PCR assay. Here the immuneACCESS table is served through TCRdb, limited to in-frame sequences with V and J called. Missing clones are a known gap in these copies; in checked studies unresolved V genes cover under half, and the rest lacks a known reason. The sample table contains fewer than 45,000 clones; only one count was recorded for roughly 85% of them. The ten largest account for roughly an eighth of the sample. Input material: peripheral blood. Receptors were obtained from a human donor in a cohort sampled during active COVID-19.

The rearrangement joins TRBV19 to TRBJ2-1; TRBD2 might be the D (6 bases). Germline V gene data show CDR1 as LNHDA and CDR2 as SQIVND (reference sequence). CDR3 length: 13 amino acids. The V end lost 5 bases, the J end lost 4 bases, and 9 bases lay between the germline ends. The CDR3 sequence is CASSPGLYNEQFF. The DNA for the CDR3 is TGTGCCAGTAGTCCGGGACTTTACAATGAGCAGTTCTTC. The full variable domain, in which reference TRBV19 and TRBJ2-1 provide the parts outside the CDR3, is DGGITQSPKYLFRKEGQNVTLSCEQNLNHDAMYWYRQDPGQGLRLIYYSQIVNDFQKGDIAEGYSVSREKKESFPLTVTSAQKNPTAFYLCASSPGLYNEQFFGPGTRLTVL.

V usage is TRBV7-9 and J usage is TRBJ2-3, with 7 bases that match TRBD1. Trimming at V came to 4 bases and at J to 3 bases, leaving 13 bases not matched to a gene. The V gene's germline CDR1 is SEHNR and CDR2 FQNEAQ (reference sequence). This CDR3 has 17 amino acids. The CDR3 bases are TGTGCCAGCAGCTCACCCCTGGGTACAGGGGTAACAGATACGCAGTATTTT. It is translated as CASSSPLGTGVTDTQYF.

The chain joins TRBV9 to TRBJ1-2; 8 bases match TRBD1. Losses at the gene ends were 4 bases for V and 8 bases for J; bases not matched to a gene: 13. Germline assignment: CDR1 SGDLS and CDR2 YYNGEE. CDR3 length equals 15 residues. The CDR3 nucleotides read TGTGCCAGCAGCCCTCAGGGGGCCCATGCTGGGGGCTACACCTTC. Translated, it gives CASSPQGAHAGGYTF.

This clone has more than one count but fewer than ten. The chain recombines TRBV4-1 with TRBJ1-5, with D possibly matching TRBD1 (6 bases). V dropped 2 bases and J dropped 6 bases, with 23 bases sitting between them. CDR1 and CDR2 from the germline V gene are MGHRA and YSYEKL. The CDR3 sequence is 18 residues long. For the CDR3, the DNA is TGCGCCAGCAGCCAAAACCCGGTGGGCACAGGGCGCGCTCAGCCCCAGCATTTT. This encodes CASSQNPVGTGRAQPQHF.

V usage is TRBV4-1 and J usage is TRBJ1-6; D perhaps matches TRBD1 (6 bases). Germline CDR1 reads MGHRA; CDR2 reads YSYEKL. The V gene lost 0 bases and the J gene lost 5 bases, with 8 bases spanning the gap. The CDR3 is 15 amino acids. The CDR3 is CASSQEGADNSPLHF. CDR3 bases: TGCGCCAGCAGCCAAGAGGGGGCTGATAATTCACCCCTCCACTTT.

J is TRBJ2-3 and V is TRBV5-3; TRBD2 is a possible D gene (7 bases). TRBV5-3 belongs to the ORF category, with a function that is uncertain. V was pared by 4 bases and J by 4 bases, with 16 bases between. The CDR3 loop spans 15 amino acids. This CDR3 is CARSRGAGLADTQYF. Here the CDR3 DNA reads TGTGCCAGAAGCCGGGGGGCAGGATTAGCAGATACGCAGTATTTT.

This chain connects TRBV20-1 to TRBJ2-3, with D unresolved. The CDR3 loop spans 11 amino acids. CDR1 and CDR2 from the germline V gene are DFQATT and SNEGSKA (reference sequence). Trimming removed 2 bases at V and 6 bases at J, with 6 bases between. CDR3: CSARYSDTQYF. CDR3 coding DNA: TGCAGTGCTAGATACTCCGATACGCAGTATTTT.

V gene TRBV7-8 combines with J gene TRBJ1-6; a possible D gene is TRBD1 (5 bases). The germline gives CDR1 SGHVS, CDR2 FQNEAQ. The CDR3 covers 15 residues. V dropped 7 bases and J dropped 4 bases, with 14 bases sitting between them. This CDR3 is CASTLGGEYNSPLHF. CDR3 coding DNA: TGTGCCAGCACCCTAGGAGGGGAATATAATTCACCCCTCCACTTT.

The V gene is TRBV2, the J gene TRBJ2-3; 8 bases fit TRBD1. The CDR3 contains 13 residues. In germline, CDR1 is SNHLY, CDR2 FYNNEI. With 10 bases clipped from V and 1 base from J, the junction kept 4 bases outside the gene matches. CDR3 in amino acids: CAKDRVGTDTQYF. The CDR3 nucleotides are TGTGCCAAGGACAGGGTGGGCACAGATACGCAGTATTTT.

CDR3 nucleotides: TGTGCCAGCAGCCTCCAGGGGGGGACTAGTTTTCCAGATACGCAGTATTTT. It encodes CASSLQGGTSFPDTQYF. The rearrangement uses TRBV3-1 (or the pseudogene TRBV3-2) and TRBJ2-3; tentative D call: TRBD2 (8 bases). CDR3 length equals 17 residues. The germline V and J ends were trimmed by 4 bases and 4 bases, with 21 bases remaining between them. Germline loops: CDR1 LGHDT, CDR2 YNNKEL (reference sequence).

DNA for the CDR3: TGTGCCAGTAGTATCCAGGATAGCACAGATACGCAGTATTTT. Protein sequence: CASSIQDSTDTQYF. The chain carries TRBV19 and TRBJ2-3; no firm D call. This CDR3 contains 14 residues. CDR1 is LNHDA, CDR2 SQIVND, per germline (reference sequence). Trimming took off 3 bases at V and 0 bases at J, with 7 bases between the two ends.

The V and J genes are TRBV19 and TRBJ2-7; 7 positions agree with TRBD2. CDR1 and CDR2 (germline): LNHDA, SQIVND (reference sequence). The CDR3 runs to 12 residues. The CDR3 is CATRGREYEQYF. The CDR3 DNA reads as TGTGCAACCCGGGGGAGGGAGTACGAGCAGTACTTC.

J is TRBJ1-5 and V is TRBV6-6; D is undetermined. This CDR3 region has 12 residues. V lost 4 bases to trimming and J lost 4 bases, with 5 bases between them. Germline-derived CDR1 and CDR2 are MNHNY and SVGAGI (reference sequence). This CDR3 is CASSSGNQPQHF. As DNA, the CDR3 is TGTGCCAGCAGTTCCGGTAATCAGCCCCAGCATTTT.

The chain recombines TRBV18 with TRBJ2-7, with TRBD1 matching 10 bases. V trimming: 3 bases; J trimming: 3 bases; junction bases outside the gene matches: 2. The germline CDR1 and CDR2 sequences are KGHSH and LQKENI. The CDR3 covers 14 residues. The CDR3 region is CASSPGTGVYEQYF. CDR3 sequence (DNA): TGTGCCAGCTCACCGGGGACAGGGGTCTACGAGCAGTACTTC. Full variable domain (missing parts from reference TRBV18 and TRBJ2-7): NAGVMQNPRHLVRRRGQEARLRCSPMKGHSHVYWYRQLPEEGLKFMVYLQKENIIDESGMPKERFSAEFPKEGPSILRIQQVVRGDSAAYFCASSPGTGVYEQYFGPGTRLTVT.

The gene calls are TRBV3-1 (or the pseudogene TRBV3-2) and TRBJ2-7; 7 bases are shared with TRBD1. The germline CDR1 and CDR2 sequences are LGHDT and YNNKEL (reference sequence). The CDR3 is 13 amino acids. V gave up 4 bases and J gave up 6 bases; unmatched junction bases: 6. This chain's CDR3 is CASSLTTGAEQYF. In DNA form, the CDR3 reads TGTGCCAGCAGCCTGACCACAGGGGCCGAGCAGTACTTC.

The CDR3 DNA follows: TGCGCCAGCAGCGGAGGAGCGGGGGGATACAATGAGCAGTTCTTC. This codes for CASSGGAGGYNEQFF. The chain combines TRBV5-1 with TRBJ2-1; TRBD2 aligns across 9 bases. Unmatched junction bases numbered 6, after V lost 4 bases and J lost 4 bases. CDR1 and CDR2 (germline): SGHRS, YFSETQ. The CDR3 spans 15 residues.

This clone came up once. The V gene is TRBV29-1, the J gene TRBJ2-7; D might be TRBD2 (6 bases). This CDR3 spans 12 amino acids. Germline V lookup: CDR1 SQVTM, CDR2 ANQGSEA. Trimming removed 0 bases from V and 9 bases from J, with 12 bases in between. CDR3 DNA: TGCAGCGTTGAAGAGGGGGGTTCTCGGCAGTACTTC. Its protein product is CSVEEGGSRQYF.

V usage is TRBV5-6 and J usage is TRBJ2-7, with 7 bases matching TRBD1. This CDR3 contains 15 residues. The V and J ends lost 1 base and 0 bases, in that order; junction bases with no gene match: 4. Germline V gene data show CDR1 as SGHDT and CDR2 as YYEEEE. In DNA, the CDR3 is TGTGCCAGCAGCTTGCCGGGACAGAGCTCCTACGAGCAGTACTTC. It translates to CASSLPGQSSYEQYF.

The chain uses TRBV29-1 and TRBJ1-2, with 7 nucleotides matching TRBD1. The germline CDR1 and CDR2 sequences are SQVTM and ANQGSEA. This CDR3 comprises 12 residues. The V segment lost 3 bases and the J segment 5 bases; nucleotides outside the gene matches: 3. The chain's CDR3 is CSVEDRRYGYTF. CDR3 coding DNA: TGCAGCGTTGAGGACAGGAGGTATGGCTACACCTTC. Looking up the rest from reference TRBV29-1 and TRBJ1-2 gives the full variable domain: SAVISQKPSRDICQRGTSLTIQCQVDSQVTMMFWYRQQPGQSLTLIATANQGSEATYESGFVIDKFPISRPNLTFSTLTVSNMSPEDSSIYLCSVEDRRYGYTFGSGTRLTVV.

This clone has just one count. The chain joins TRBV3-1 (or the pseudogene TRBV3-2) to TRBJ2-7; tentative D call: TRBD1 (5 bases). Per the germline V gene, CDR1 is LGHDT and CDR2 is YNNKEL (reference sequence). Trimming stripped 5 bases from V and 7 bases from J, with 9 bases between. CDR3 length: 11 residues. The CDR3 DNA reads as TGTGCCAGCAGCTCATCAGGGGAGCAGTACTTC. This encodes CASSSSGEQYF.

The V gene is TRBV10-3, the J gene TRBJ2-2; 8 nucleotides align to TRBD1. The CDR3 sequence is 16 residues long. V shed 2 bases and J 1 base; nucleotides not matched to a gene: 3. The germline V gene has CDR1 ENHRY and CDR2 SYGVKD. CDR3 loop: CAISERGQGNTGELFF. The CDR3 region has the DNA TGTGCCATCAGTGAGCGAGGACAGGGGAACACCGGGGAGCTGTTTTTT.

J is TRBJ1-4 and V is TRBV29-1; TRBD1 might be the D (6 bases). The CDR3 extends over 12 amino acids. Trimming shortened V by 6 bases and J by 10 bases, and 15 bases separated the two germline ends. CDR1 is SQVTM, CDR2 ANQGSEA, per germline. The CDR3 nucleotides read TGCAGCGTAGGGGGTTTTGAAGGAAAACTGTTTTTT. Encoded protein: CSVGGFEGKLFF. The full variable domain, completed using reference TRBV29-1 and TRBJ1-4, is SAVISQKPSRDICQRGTSLTIQCQVDSQVTMMFWYRQQPGQSLTLIATANQGSEATYESGFVIDKFPISRPNLTFSTLTVSNMSPEDSSIYLCSVGGFEGKLFFGSGTQLSVL.

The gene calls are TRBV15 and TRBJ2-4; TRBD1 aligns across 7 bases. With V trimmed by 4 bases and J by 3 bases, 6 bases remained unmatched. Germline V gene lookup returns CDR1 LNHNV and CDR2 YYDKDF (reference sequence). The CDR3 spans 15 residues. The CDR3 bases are TGTGCCACCAGCACCGACAGGGTGGGCAAAAACATTCAGTACTTC. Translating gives CATSTDRVGKNIQYF.